What follows are 27 T cell receptor beta chains derived from one specimen sequenced in a study of cytomegalovirus exposure and HLA in healthy donors. 13 Jbeta primers and 60 Vbeta primers were used for the PCR. Measured with immunoSEQ multiplex PCR; TCRdb has only the in-frame clones, and not every one. The sample has some 150,000 clones, 60% to 85% seen once. Sample: PBMCs. The receptors were sampled from a middle-aged woman in good health and CMV-seropositive.

The J gene is TRBJ2-3, the V gene TRBV18; TRBD1 matches 11 bases. The CDR3 contains 17 residues. V trimming: 0 bases; J trimming: 2 bases; junction bases outside the gene matches: 4. The germline gives CDR1 KGHSH, CDR2 LQKENI. Here the CDR3 DNA reads TGTGCCAGCTCACCACCGAAGGGACAGGGGGACACAGATACGCAGTATTTT. The encoded protein is CASSPPKGQGDTDTQYF. The full variable domain, rest sourced from reference TRBV18 and TRBJ2-3, is NAGVMQNPRHLVRRRGQEARLRCSPMKGHSHVYWYRQLPEEGLKFMVYLQKENIIDESGMPKERFSAEFPKEGPSILRIQQVVRGDSAAYFCASSPPKGQGDTDTQYFGPGTRLTVL.

The rearrangement joins TRBV2 to TRBJ2-7; 9 nucleotides line up with TRBD2. This CDR3 spans 12 amino acids. J lost 6 bases, V lost 8 bases, and 5 bases had no gene match. The V gene's germline CDR1 is SNHLY and CDR2 FYNNEI. The CDR3 here is CASGGGAPEQYF. CDR3 sequence (DNA): TGTGCCAGCGGCGGGGGGGCGCCCGAGCAGTACTTC.

The chain employs TRBV18 and TRBJ2-3; TRBD1 is a possible D gene (6 bases). This CDR3 spans 15 amino acids. Germline CDR1 is KGHSH and CDR2 is LQKENI. The V and J ends lost 4 bases and 1 base respectively, with 12 bases between them. CDR3 amino acids: CASSLQGVGTDTQYF. CDR3 bases: TGTGCCAGCTCACTACAGGGAGTAGGCACAGATACGCAGTATTTT.

CDR3 nucleotides: TGTGCCTGGAGTGGACTAGCCAAAGAGACCCAGTACTTC. Protein product: CAWSGLAKETQYF. The gene calls are TRBV30 and TRBJ2-5, with TRBD2 identical over 7 bases. Trimming at V came to 1 base and at J to 3 bases, leaving 2 bases not matched to a gene. CDR3 length equals 13 residues. In germline, CDR1 is GTSNPN, CDR2 SVGIG (reference sequence). The full variable domain, with the rest looked up from reference TRBV30 and TRBJ2-5, is SQTIHQWPATLVQPVGSPLSLECTVEGTSNPNLYWYRQAAGRGLQLLFYSVGIGQISSEVPQNLSASRPQDRQFILSSKKLLLSDSGFYLCAWSGLAKETQYFGPGTRLLVL.

The rearrangement uses TRBV5-4 and TRBJ2-7; 10 bases fit TRBD2. The CDR3 is 15 amino acids. With 3 bases clipped from V and 4 bases from J, the junction kept 7 bases outside the gene matches. Looked up from germline, CDR1 is SGHNT and CDR2 is YYREEE (reference sequence). CDR3 coding DNA: TGTGCCAGCAGCTCAAGCGGGGGGGCCTTTTACGAGCAGTACTTC. As protein: CASSSSGGAFYEQYF.

The chain joins TRBV4-1 to TRBJ2-2, with 7 nucleotides matching TRBD2. With V trimmed by 1 base and J by 5 bases, 4 bases remained unmatched. Germline lookup yields CDR1 MGHRA and CDR2 YSYEKL. The CDR3 extends over 15 amino acids. The CDR3 loop reads CASSQGGGWTGELFF. CDR3 nucleotide sequence: TGCGCCAGCAGCCAAGGGGGGGGATGGACCGGGGAGCTGTTTTTT.

The chain couples TRBV10-2 to TRBJ2-5, with TRBD2 as a possible D gene (6 bases). The V and J ends lost 6 bases and 3 bases respectively, with 17 bases between them. The CDR3 loop spans 15 amino acids. Germline V gene sequence: CDR1 WSHSY, CDR2 SAAADI. CDR3 in DNA: TGCGCCAGCAGGGGGTTCGAGTGGGGGGAAGAGACCCAGTACTTC. It yields the protein CASRGFEWGEETQYF.

The chain carries TRBV7-6 and TRBJ1-1; the D gene is possibly TRBD1 (5 bases). V lost 1 base and J lost 0, with 24 bases in between. CDR1 SGHVS and CDR2 FNYEAQ come from the germline V gene. The CDR3 is 20 residues long. CDR3 sequence (DNA): TGTGCCAGCAGCTTAGTTTCCCGTGGGGGAGGCACTTCTATGAACACTGAAGCTTTCTTT. As protein: CASSLVSRGGGTSMNTEAFF.

The V and J genes are TRBV6-5 and TRBJ1-1; a possible D gene is TRBD1 (5 bases). Trimming pared 6 bases from V and 1 base from J, leaving 9 bases between. Germline V gives CDR1 MNHEY, CDR2 SVGAGI. The CDR3 has 13 amino acids. CDR3 sequence reads: CASRLTENTEAFF. In nucleotides, the CDR3 is TGTGCCAGCAGACTGACAGAGAACACTGAAGCTTTCTTT.

V gene TRBV5-4 combines with J gene TRBJ2-5; TRBD2 agrees at 8 bases. The CDR3 extends over 14 amino acids. J lost 5 bases, V lost 0 bases, and 3 bases had no gene match. The V gene's germline CDR1 is SGHNT and CDR2 YYREEE (reference sequence). DNA for the CDR3: TGTGCCAGCAGCTTGGGCGGGGGGTTGGAGACCCAGTACTTC. This codes for CASSLGGGLETQYF.

This clone has just a few counts. The chain couples TRBV18 to TRBJ2-2; TRBD2 matches at 11 bases. Unmatched junction bases numbered 3, after V lost 3 bases and J lost 6 bases. Germline V gene data show CDR1 as KGHSH and CDR2 as LQKENI. The CDR3 is made up of 15 amino acids. The CDR3 here is CASSPTSGGSGELFF. CDR3 DNA sequence: TGTGCCAGCTCACCCACTAGCGGGGGATCCGGGGAGCTGTTTTTT.

The chain employs TRBV2 and TRBJ2-5; 12 nucleotides align to TRBD2. V lost 6 bases, J lost 3 bases, and 2 bases stayed unmatched. This CDR3 spans 14 amino acids. CDR1 is SNHLY, CDR2 FYNNEI, per germline. CDR3 protein: CASRWTSGEETQYF. As DNA, the CDR3 is TGTGCCAGCAGGTGGACTAGCGGGGAAGAGACCCAGTACTTC.

This clone showed up just once. The V and J genes are TRBV15 and TRBJ1-1, with 10 bases fitting TRBD1. With 1 base clipped from V and 5 bases from J, the junction kept 4 bases outside the gene matches. The CDR3 is 15 amino acids. Per the germline V gene, CDR1 is LNHNV and CDR2 is YYDKDF (reference sequence). The CDR3 sequence: CATSRGGTGDTEAFF. DNA for the CDR3: TGTGCCACCAGCAGAGGGGGGACAGGGGATACTGAAGCTTTCTTT.

The table lists this clone with a few counts. This sequence joins TRBV6-5 and TRBJ2-7, with a tentative D call TRBD1 (5 bases). Germline CDR1 and CDR2: MNHEY and SVGAGI. Trimming left V 6 bases short and J 2 bases short, with 14 bases between. The CDR3 loop spans 14 amino acids. CDR3 in DNA: TGTGCCAGCAGGACGGACATTACTACCTACGAGCAGTACTTC. Translation gives CASRTDITTYEQYF.

The V call is TRBV9, the J call TRBJ2-5; TRBD2 matches 8 bases. With 1 base clipped from V and 2 bases from J, the junction kept 19 bases outside the gene matches. This CDR3 has 20 amino acids. The germline gives CDR1 SGDLS, CDR2 YYNGEE. CDR3 region: CASSVSGAQFQRGHQETQYF. CDR3 DNA: TGTGCCAGCAGCGTAAGTGGGGCCCAATTCCAGCGGGGGCATCAAGAGACCCAGTACTTC.

The chain links TRBV9 to TRBJ2-2; 9 bases are a match to TRBD2. The CDR3 has 15 amino acids. The trim removed 4 bases at V and 2 bases at J, leaving 3 bases unmatched. From germline, CDR1 is SGDLS and CDR2 YYNGEE. The CDR3 sequence: CASSIAGVNTGELFF. CDR3 nucleotide sequence: TGTGCCAGCAGCATAGCGGGGGTTAACACCGGGGAGCTGTTTTTT.

As for this clone: At the DNA level, this CDR3 is encoded by other sequences in the same sample as well. J is TRBJ1-1 and V is TRBV7-9; maybe TRBD1 (5 bases). CDR1 is SEHNR, CDR2 FQNEAQ, per germline (reference sequence). Trimming cost V 1 base and J 1 base, with 7 bases left between them. The CDR3 has 14 residues. In nucleotides, the CDR3 is TGTGCCAGCAGCTTAGGGCAGGGGAACACTGAAGCTTTCTTT. As protein: CASSLGQGNTEAFF.

CDR3 DNA: TGTGCCAGCAGCTTAGTGGGGGGGACAGGGCTGAACACTGAAGCTTTCTTT. It yields the protein CASSLVGGTGLNTEAFF. The chain links TRBV13 to TRBJ1-1; TRBD1 matches at 9 bases. This CDR3 has 17 amino acids. Trimming at V came to 1 base and at J to 0 bases, leaving 6 bases not matched to a gene. Germline lookup yields CDR1 PRHDT and CDR2 FYEKMQ (reference sequence).

This clone was recorded a few times. The gene calls are TRBV9 and TRBJ2-3; maybe TRBD2 (5 bases). Trimming shortened V by 4 bases and J by 2 bases, and 11 bases separated the two germline ends. Germline assignment: CDR1 SGDLS and CDR2 YYNGEE. The CDR3 totals 14 residues. The CDR3 DNA is TGTGCCAGCAGCCCGGACTCTACCACAGATACGCAGTATTTT. It translates to CASSPDSTTDTQYF.

This sequence joins TRBV25-1 and TRBJ2-7; 11 positions match TRBD1. V was clipped by 8 bases and J by 0 bases; unmatched bases: 0. This CDR3 is 13 amino acids long. Germline V gene data show CDR1 as MGHDK and CDR2 as SYGVNS. The CDR3, as DNA: TGTGCCAGCGGGACAGGGGGCTCCTACGAGCAGTACTTC. Translating it yields CASGTGGSYEQYF.

This clone was seen only a few times. The chain combines TRBV5-6 with TRBJ2-3, with a possible D match to TRBD2 (5 bases). This CDR3 has 14 residues. Germline V gene lookup returns CDR1 SGHDT and CDR2 YYEEEE. The V end was cut by 4 bases, the J end by 2 bases, with 11 bases between. For the CDR3, the DNA is TGTGCCAGCAGCAACGCGGGCCCCACAGATACGCAGTATTTT. The encoded protein is CASSNAGPTDTQYF.

The rearrangement joins TRBV5-4 to TRBJ1-2, with D maybe TRBD1 (5 bases). V was clipped by 0 bases and J by 3 bases, with 15 bases between them. Germline-derived CDR1 and CDR2 are SGHNT and YYREEE (reference sequence). CDR3 size: 16 residues. CDR3 sequence (DNA): TGTGCCAGCAGCTTGGATTTCGGGGGGTCTGACTATGGCTACACCTTC. It codes for CASSLDFGGSDYGYTF.

The rearrangement joins TRBV27 to TRBJ2-7; the match to TRBD1 covers 7 bases. The junction had 2 bases not matched to a gene; V was cut back by 6 bases and J by 0 bases. CDR1 and CDR2 from the germline V gene are MNHEY and SMNVEV (reference sequence). This CDR3 has 13 amino acids. CDR3 region: CASRTGSSYEQYF. In DNA, the CDR3 is TGTGCCAGCAGGACAGGGAGCTCCTACGAGCAGTACTTC.

The V and J genes are TRBV7-6 and TRBJ1-1, with TRBD1 matching 8 bases. Trimming cost V 5 bases and J 4 bases; bases outside gene matches: 6. The CDR3 totals 14 residues. CDR1 is SGHVS and CDR2 is FNYEAQ in the germline V gene. CDR3 amino acids: CASSPGGAATEAFF. The CDR3 bases are TGTGCCAGCAGCCCAGGGGGCGCGGCCACTGAAGCTTTCTTT.

The rearrangement joins TRBV19 to TRBJ2-4, with D maybe TRBD1 (6 bases). Germline V gene sequence: CDR1 LNHDA, CDR2 SQIVND (reference sequence). This CDR3 contains 11 residues. Between the trimmed V and J ends, which lost 5 bases and 13 bases, there was a span of 12 bases. This chain's CDR3 is CASSFRTAQYF. In DNA, the CDR3 is TGTGCCAGTAGTTTCCGGACAGCACAGTACTTC. The full variable domain, its missing parts supplied by reference TRBV19 and TRBJ2-4, is DGGITQSPKYLFRKEGQNVTLSCEQNLNHDAMYWYRQDPGQGLRLIYYSQIVNDFQKGDIAEGYSVSREKKESFPLTVTSAQKNPTAFYLCASSFRTAQYFGAGTRLSVL.

This chain connects TRBV28 to TRBJ2-1; 10 positions agree with TRBD1. Germline CDR1 MDHEN, CDR2 SYDVKM. CDR3 length equals 15 residues. J was trimmed by 10 bases and V by 4 bases; bases with no gene match: 10. The DNA for the CDR3 is TGTGCCAGCAGTTCAACCGGGACAGGGGTCGGAGAGCAGTTCTTC. This encodes CASSSTGTGVGEQFF.

The genes are TRBV30 and TRBJ1-1, with D tentatively TRBD1 (6 bases). The ends were cut back, 8 bases at V and 6 bases at J, with 13 bases in the middle. Looked up from germline, CDR1 is GTSNPN and CDR2 is SVGIG (reference sequence). The CDR3 loop spans 11 amino acids. In nucleotides, the CDR3 is TGTGCCGGTGTACAGGGCCCTGAAGCTTTCTTT. Amino acids: CAGVQGPEAFF.